The source of this T cell receptor beta chain is a study of post-analysis software for immune sequencing data. Turning to the study itself: Progressive-relapsing, secondary progressive and relapsing-remitting multiple sclerosis were among the disease courses included. Study-level findings and limits: Compared with controls, patients had more of 4 to 6 TRBV segments, including TRBV5-6, TRBV5-1 and TRBV20-1. Strong co-clustering by F measure was evident for samples that had been prepared in the same batch. Multiple sclerosis patients showed significantly lower normalized Chao1 diversity than controls did.

TCR beta cDNA libraries had unique molecular identifiers. TCRdb re-derived calls from the PCR reads in MiXCR, one entry per CDR3 protein. The table lists some 690,000 distinct CDR3 sequences, just under 30% of them singletons. The CDR3 is made up of 15 amino acids. This clonotype was seen more than once but under ten times. Its specificity is not known. This rearrangement joins TRBV12-3 or TRBV12-4 to TRBJ2-7; TRBD2 agrees at 7 bases. TRBJ2-5 explains the end of the DNA better; the J call may be wrong. This receptor was identified in a girl aged 10 to 17 with multiple sclerosis. Sequencing was done on a sample of blood. The chain's CDR3 is CASRPGLGRRETQYF. DNA for the CDR3: TGTGCCAGCAGACCAGGACTAGGGCGGAGGGAGACCCAGTACTTC.